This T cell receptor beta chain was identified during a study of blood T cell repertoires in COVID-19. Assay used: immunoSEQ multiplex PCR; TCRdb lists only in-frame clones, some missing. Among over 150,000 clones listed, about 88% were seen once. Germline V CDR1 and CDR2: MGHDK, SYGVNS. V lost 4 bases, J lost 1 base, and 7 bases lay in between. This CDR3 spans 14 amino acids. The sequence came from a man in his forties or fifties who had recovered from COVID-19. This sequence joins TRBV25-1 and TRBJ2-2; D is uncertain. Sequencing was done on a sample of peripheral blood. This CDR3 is CASSATLNTGELFF. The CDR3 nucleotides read TGTGCCAGCAGTGCTACTTTGAACACCGGGGAGCTGTTTTTT.